This T cell receptor beta chain was recovered during a study of cytomegalovirus exposure and HLA in healthy donors. Study summary: Sequencing of approximately 190 million T cells in an earlier analysis found about 120 million unique TCR beta sequences.

Deletions cut 3 bases from V and 7 bases from J, with 10 bases between. CDR1 is MNHEY, CDR2 SMNVEV, per germline (reference sequence). There are 13 residues in the CDR3. The PCR ran on 60 Vbeta and 13 Jbeta primers. Profiled with immunoSEQ multiplex PCR; TCRdb holds only in-frame clones, not every one. Of some 97,000 clones in the sample, more than 75% were seen once. The sequenced sample was PBMCs. This TCR derives from a woman aged 45-60 years in good health and CMV-seropositive. The rearrangement joins TRBV27 to TRBJ2-1, with D possibly matching TRBD1 (5 bases). CDR3 protein: CASSLGKGNEQFF. In DNA, the CDR3 is TGTGCCAGCAGTTTGGGCAAGGGGAATGAGCAGTTCTTC.